This T cell receptor beta chain derives from a study of blood T cells in healthy people across ages. The CDR3 is made up of 14 amino acids. From germline, CDR1 is MGHDK and CDR2 SYGVNS. The table lists this clonotype with a count of one. Germline and junction disagree at one end, which may indicate a read error. The use of a sample-barcoded 5' primer and a J-beta primer mix characterized a second PCR of roughly 7 to 12 cycles. Each cDNA molecule received a tag from a template-switch adaptor that had 12 random nucleotides. TCRdb analysed the 5' RACE reads with MiXCR anew, one entry per CDR3 protein. This table holds roughly 730,000 distinct CDR3 sequences, about 61% found once.

The genes are TRBV25-1 and TRBJ2-6, with a weak D call TRBD1 (5 bases). Sequencing was done on a sample of blood. The receptor comes from a man in his forties in good health. The DNA of the CDR3 is TGTGCCAGCAGTCATGGGGCTGGGGCCAACGTCATGACTTTC. It encodes CASSHGAGANVMTF.